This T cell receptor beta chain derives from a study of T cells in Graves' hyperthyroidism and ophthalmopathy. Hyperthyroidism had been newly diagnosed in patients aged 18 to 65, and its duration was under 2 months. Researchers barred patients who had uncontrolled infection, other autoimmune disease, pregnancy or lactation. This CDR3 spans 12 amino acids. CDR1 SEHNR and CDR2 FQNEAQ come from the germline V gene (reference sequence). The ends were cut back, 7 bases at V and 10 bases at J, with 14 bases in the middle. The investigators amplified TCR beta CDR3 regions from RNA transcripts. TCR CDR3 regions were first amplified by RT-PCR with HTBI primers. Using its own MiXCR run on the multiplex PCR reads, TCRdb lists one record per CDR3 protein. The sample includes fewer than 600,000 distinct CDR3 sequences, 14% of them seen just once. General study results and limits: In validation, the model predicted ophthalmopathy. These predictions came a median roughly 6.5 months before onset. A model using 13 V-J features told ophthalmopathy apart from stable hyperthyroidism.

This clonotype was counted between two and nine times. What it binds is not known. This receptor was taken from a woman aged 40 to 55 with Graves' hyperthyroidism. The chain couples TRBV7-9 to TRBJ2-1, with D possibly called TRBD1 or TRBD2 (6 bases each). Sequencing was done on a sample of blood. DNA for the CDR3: TGTGCCAGCAACCTGACTAGGGGGGAGCAGTTCTTC. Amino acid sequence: CASNLTRGEQFF.